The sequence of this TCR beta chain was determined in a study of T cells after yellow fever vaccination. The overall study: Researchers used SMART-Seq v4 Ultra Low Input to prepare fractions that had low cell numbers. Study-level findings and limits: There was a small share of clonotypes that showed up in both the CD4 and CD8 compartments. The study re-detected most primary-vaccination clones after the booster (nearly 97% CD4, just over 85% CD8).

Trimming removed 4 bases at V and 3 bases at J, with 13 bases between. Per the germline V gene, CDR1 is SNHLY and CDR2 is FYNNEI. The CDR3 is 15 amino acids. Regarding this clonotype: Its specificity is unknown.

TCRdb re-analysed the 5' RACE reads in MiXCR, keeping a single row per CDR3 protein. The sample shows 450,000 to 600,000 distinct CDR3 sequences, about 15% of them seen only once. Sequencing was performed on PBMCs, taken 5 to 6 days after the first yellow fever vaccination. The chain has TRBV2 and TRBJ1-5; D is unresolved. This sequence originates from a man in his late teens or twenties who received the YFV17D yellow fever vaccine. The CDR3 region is CASSGGSLNNQPQHF. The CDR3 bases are TGTGCCAGCAGTGGCGGGTCCCTAAACAATCAGCCCCAGCATTTT.